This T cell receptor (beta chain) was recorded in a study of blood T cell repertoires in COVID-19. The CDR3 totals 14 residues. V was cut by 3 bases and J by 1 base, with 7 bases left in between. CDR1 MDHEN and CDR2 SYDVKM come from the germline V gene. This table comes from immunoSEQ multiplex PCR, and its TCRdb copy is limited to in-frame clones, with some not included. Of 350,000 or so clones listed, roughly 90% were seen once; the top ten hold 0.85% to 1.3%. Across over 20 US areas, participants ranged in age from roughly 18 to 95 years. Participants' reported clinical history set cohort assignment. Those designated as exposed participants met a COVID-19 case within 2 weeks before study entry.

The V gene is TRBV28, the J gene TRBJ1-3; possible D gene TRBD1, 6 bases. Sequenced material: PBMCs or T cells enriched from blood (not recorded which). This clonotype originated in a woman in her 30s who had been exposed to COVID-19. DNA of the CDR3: TGTGCCAGCAGTTTCACAGGGTCTGGAAACACCATATATTTT. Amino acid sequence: CASSFTGSGNTIYF.